This TCR beta chain was sequenced for a study of blood T cell repertoires in COVID-19. Using immunoSEQ multiplex PCR, the repertoire was profiled, and TCRdb retains in-frame clones only, with some absent. The sample has 400,000 to 500,000 clones; roughly 90% are singletons. After removal of 7 bases from V and 15 bases from J, the junction contained 12 bases not matched to a gene. Germline-derived CDR1 and CDR2 are SNHLY and FYNNEI. The CDR3 length is 12 residues. This TCR came from a woman younger than 30 who had been exposed to COVID-19. The genes are TRBV2 and TRBJ2-1, with 7 bases that match TRBD2. The sequenced material came from PBMCs or T cells enriched from blood (not recorded which). This CDR3 reads CASINLAVSPFF. The CDR3 coding sequence is TGTGCCAGCATCAATCTAGCGGTATCCCCGTTCTTC.